The sequence of this T cell receptor (beta chain) was determined in a study of shared clonotypes between healthy human individuals. Study as a whole: Sampling drew on donors who were a couple of women and a few men aged 18 to 49. General study points: The study generally estimated greater richness for naive than memory subsets. When naive CD4 clonotypes were compared across a few donors, approximately 5% were shared.

Under the authors' procedure: Filtering differed because ImmunoSEQ produced junction-only sequences that carried no quality scores. Produced via immunoSEQ multiplex PCR; TCRdb's table is partial and in-frame only. From that table come the V and J calls and clone size; the DNA was used to work out D and trimming. The sample has about 1.5 million clones, 98% seen once. Remarks on this clone: Its specificity is unknown.

Sequenced sample: naive CD4+ T cells sorted from blood. The subset here: CD45RA+ positively selected. The source of this sequence is a man aged 25 to 40 in good health.

Here the CDR3 reads CASSPRQGRSNEQFF. CDR3 in DNA: TGTGCCAGCAGCCCGAGACAGGGGCGCTCCAATGAGCAGTTCTTC. This rearrangement joins TRBV9 to TRBJ2-1, with TRBD1 matching 8 bases. The V gene end was trimmed by 4 bases and the J gene end by 6 bases; junction bases not matched to a gene: 9. There are 15 residues in the CDR3. Per the germline V gene, CDR1 is SGDLS and CDR2 is YYNGEE.